The next 22 T cell receptor beta chains were all read from a single sample in a study of T cells of healthy individuals. One entry per CDR3 protein, called by TCRdb with MiXCR from the 5' RACE reads. This table has about 40,000 distinct CDR3 sequences, around 4.5% appearing once. All receptors derive from a human donor in good health.

This clonotype was counted ten times or more. The CDR3 DNA reads TGTGCCAGCAGTTTTTGGACGAGGACAGGGGGCCTTGGCGGGGAGCTGTTTTTT. The encoded protein is CASSFWTRTGGLGGELFF. The J gene is TRBJ2-2, the V gene TRBV27; the match to TRBD1 covers 11 bases. This CDR3 contains 18 residues. Germline trimming cut 3 bases from V and 7 bases from J; bases unmatched to any gene: 13. The V gene's germline CDR1 is MNHEY and CDR2 SMNVEV (reference sequence).

In this sample, this clonotype turned up many times. V and J are TRBV7-7 and TRBJ2-3; 8 bases are shared with TRBD2. V dropped 5 bases and J dropped 5; count of bases not matched to a gene: 12. Germline CDR1 SSHAT, CDR2 FNYEAQ (reference sequence). The CDR3 covers 16 residues. CDR3 sequence: CASSLSSGARGDTQYF. Here the CDR3 DNA reads TGTGCCAGCAGCCTAAGTAGCGGGGCCAGGGGAGATACGCAGTATTTT.

This clonotype was counted many times. The gene calls are TRBV4-3 and TRBJ1-4; D gene uncertain. Per the germline V gene, CDR1 is LGHNA and CDR2 is YSLEER. Trimming stripped 5 bases from V and 2 bases from J, with 18 bases between. CDR3 length: 17 amino acids. CDR3 nucleotide sequence: TGCGCCAGCAGCGATATCCCTAGGGTGAAGACTAATGAAAAACTGTTTTTT. This translates into CASSDIPRVKTNEKLFF.

The sample holds many counts of this clonotype. The chain has TRBV5-1 and TRBJ2-3, with TRBD2 matching over 7 bases. After removal of 1 base from V and 4 bases from J, the junction contained 3 bases not matched to a gene. The CDR3 length is 14 residues. From germline, CDR1 is SGHRS and CDR2 YFSETQ. The CDR3 sequence: CASSLSLAADTQYF. CDR3 DNA sequence: TGCGCCAGCAGCTTGTCCCTAGCGGCAGATACGCAGTATTTT.

This clonotype appeared many times. The rearrangement uses TRBV6-4 and TRBJ2-3; 9 nucleotides align to TRBD2. V lost 2 bases and J lost 3; bases outside the gene matches: 3. Germline-derived CDR1 and CDR2 are MRHNA and SNTAGT. The CDR3 length is 15 residues. Written as DNA, the CDR3 is TGTGCCAGCAGTGACGGCGGGGGGGCGACAGATACGCAGTATTTT. Its protein is CASSDGGGATDTQYF.

This clonotype was recorded at least ten times. The CDR3 spells CAIKAQYLNTEAFF. The CDR3 nucleotides are TGTGCCATCAAAGCCCAATACCTGAACACTGAAGCTTTCTTT. The gene calls are TRBV6-6 and TRBJ1-1; D gene ambiguous. V lost 10 bases to trimming and J lost 0 bases, with 15 bases between them. CDR1 MNHNY and CDR2 SVGAGI come from the germline V gene (reference sequence). The CDR3 runs to 14 residues.

J is TRBJ2-7 and V is TRBV15; 7 bases match TRBD1. This CDR3 has 17 residues. V lost 3 bases and J lost 5; bases outside the gene matches: 16. The V gene's germline CDR1 is LNHNV and CDR2 YYDKDF (reference sequence). CDR3 residues: CATSRLSQGPSFNEQYF. In DNA form, the CDR3 reads TGTGCCACCAGCAGGTTGTCACAGGGGCCCTCATTTAACGAGCAGTACTTC.

This clonotype was counted many times. The chain combines TRBV4-1 with TRBJ1-5, with TRBD1 as a possible D gene (5 bases). Trimming removed 0 bases from V and 4 bases from J, with 13 bases in between. The CDR3 is 16 amino acids. CDR1 and CDR2 from the germline V gene are MGHRA and YSYEKL. The DNA of the CDR3 is TGCGCCAGCAGCCAAGACGGGGGATTATTAAATCAGCCCCAGCATTTT. Translating it yields CASSQDGGLLNQPQHF.

V gene TRBV4-2 combines with J gene TRBJ2-7, with D unclear. The CDR3 has 15 residues. Germline V gene sequence: CDR1 LGHNA, CDR2 YNFKEQ. With 0 bases removed from V and 8 bases from J, the gap between germline ends came to 17 bases. The CDR3 here is CASSQEHAYNTQQYF. The CDR3 bases are TGTGCCAGCAGCCAAGAGCACGCGTATAATACCCAGCAGTACTTC.

This clonotype has a count of ten or more. The chain carries TRBV4-3 and TRBJ2-7; 9 bases line up with TRBD1. In germline, CDR1 is LGHNA, CDR2 YSLEER. This CDR3 contains 14 residues. V was pared by 3 bases and J by 5 bases, with 5 bases of the junction left unmatched. Here the CDR3 reads CASSQGTGLDEQYF. CDR3 nucleotide sequence: TGCGCCAGCAGCCAGGGGACAGGGCTCGACGAGCAGTACTTC.

V and J are TRBV27 and TRBJ2-7; D is perhaps TRBD1 (5 bases). CDR3 length equals 15 residues. Per germline, CDR1 MNHEY and CDR2 SMNVEV (reference sequence). V lost 2 bases and J 0 bases, leaving 11 bases between the germline ends. This CDR3 is CASSLGAANSYEQYF. As DNA, the CDR3 is TGTGCCAGCAGTTTAGGGGCAGCTAACTCCTACGAGCAGTACTTC.

This clonotype was recorded at least ten times. At one end the junction does not follow the germline gene, possibly because of a read error. The rearrangement links TRBV29-1 to TRBJ2-5; possibly TRBD1 for D (5 bases). From germline, CDR1 is SQVTM and CDR2 ANQGSEA. CDR3 length equals 13 residues. The CDR3 here is CSVEGRAKETHYF. CDR3 DNA: TGCAGCGTTGAAGGCAGGGCCAAGGAGACCCACTACTTC.

In its sample, this clonotype was seen many times. This chain links TRBV12-3 or TRBV12-4 with TRBJ2-7; D may be TRBD2 (6 bases). The CDR3 extends over 15 amino acids. Trimming removed 5 bases at V and 3 bases at J, with 17 bases between. CDR3 DNA: TGTGCCAGCAGTGCGGGACCCGGCGGGAACTACGAGCAGTACTTC. Its translation: CASSAGPGGNYEQYF.

This clonotype was counted ten times or more. This chain joins TRBV27 and TRBJ1-6; 8 nucleotides match TRBD1. The CDR3 sequence is 16 residues long. The V gene's germline CDR1 is MNHEY and CDR2 SMNVEV (reference sequence). V lost 4 bases and J lost 10; bases outside the gene matches: 12. The CDR3: CASSSPGQGRGSPLHF. CDR3 nucleotides: TGTGCCAGCAGTTCCCCCGGACAGGGAAGGGGATCACCCCTCCACTTT.

The chain combines TRBV20-1 with TRBJ2-1; 14 bases align to TRBD2. CDR1 DFQATT and CDR2 SNEGSKA come from the germline V gene (reference sequence). This CDR3 contains 15 residues. V lost 6 bases and J lost 7; bases outside the gene matches: 8. CDR3: CSAEMGTSGRNEQFF. In nucleotides, the CDR3 is TGCAGTGCCGAGATGGGGACTAGCGGGAGAAATGAGCAGTTCTTC.

This clonotype has a handful of counts. The V and J genes are TRBV23-1 and TRBJ1-1, with a weak D call TRBD1 (6 bases). TRBV23-1 is given ORF status, its function remaining uncertain. V was clipped by 3 bases and J by 1 base, with 9 bases between them. This CDR3 has 14 residues. The CDR3 DNA sequence: TGCGCCAGCAGTCAGCCGACAGGGAACACTGAAGCTTTCTTT. It yields the protein CASSQPTGNTEAFF.

This clonotype was recorded at least ten times. The chain employs TRBV6-1 and TRBJ1-5; no reliable D call. Trimming took off 5 bases at V and 9 bases at J, with 17 bases between the two ends. CDR3 size: 14 residues. Per germline, CDR1 MNHNS and CDR2 SASEGT. As DNA, the CDR3 is TGTGCCAGCAGTACGGCGAGGGTTCTATGGCCCCAGCATTTT. This gives the protein CASSTARVLWPQHF.

This clonotype was observed at least ten times. The V call is TRBV4-1, the J call TRBJ2-1, with 7 positions matching TRBD2. Germline V CDR1 and CDR2: MGHRA, YSYEKL. With 0 bases clipped from V and 10 bases from J, the junction kept 3 bases outside the gene matches. The CDR3 contains 13 residues. The CDR3 coding sequence is TGCGCCAGCAGCCAAGATGGGGGGGAAGAGCAGTTCTTC. Its translation: CASSQDGGEEQFF.

This clonotype showed up many times. The V call is TRBV3-1, the J call TRBJ2-1, with TRBD2 matching over 9 bases. CDR1 is LGHDT, CDR2 YNNKEL, per germline (reference sequence). The CDR3 is made up of 18 amino acids. With 0 bases clipped from V and 10 bases from J, the junction kept 16 bases outside the gene matches. CDR3 amino acids: CASSQDGWGSGSRGEQFF. The DNA of the CDR3 is TGTGCCAGCAGCCAAGACGGATGGGGTAGCGGGAGTAGGGGGGAGCAGTTCTTC.

This clonotype has ten or more counts. The chain couples TRBV12-3 or TRBV12-4 to TRBJ2-2; 7 bases align to TRBD2. J was trimmed by 6 bases and V by 5 bases; bases with no gene match: 6. This CDR3 comprises 14 residues. CDR3 sequence (DNA): TGTGCCAGCAGTATTAGCGGGTTCGCCGGGGAGCTGTTTTTT. It is translated as CASSISGFAGELFF.

This clonotype was detected ten times or more. The chain joins TRBV7-9 to TRBJ2-3; 14 bases map to TRBD2. The CDR3 extends over 17 amino acids. Trimming took 4 bases from V and 4 from J; bases not matched to a gene: 7. Germline V gene sequence: CDR1 SEHNR, CDR2 FQNEAQ (reference sequence). CDR3 in amino acids: CASSSTGLAGVADTQYF. The CDR3 nucleotides read TGTGCCAGCAGCTCCACGGGACTAGCGGGAGTTGCAGATACGCAGTATTTT.

J is TRBJ1-5 and V is TRBV6-6; maybe TRBD1 (5 bases). CDR1 is MNHNY, CDR2 SVGAGI, per germline (reference sequence). This CDR3 region has 15 residues. Trimming cost V 3 bases and J 0 bases, with 9 bases left between them. This chain's CDR3 is CASSYGGYSNQPQHF. CDR3 DNA sequence: TGTGCCAGCAGTTATGGGGGGTATAGCAATCAGCCCCAGCATTTT.